The 22 T cell receptor beta chains below were found in one sample sequenced in a study of cytomegalovirus exposure and HLA in healthy donors. The method was immunoSEQ multiplex PCR; TCRdb's version includes in-frame clones alone and lacks a portion of them. The profile shows 150,000 to 200,000 clones, approximately 84% of them singletons. The sequencing sample was made of PBMCs. These receptors originate from a man aged 18 to 30 in good health and CMV-seropositive.

This chain connects TRBV2 to TRBJ2-2; tentatively, D is TRBD1 (5 bases). The ends were cut back, 6 bases at V and 5 bases at J, with 10 bases in the middle. The CDR3 has 13 amino acids. Germline V gives CDR1 SNHLY, CDR2 FYNNEI. The CDR3, as DNA: TGTGCCAGCAGCGTATCAGGGACCGGGGAGCTGTTTTTT. As protein: CASSVSGTGELFF.

This chain uses TRBV28 with TRBJ1-4; D ambiguous. V was clipped by 3 bases and J by 2 bases, with 16 bases between them. The CDR3 contains 17 residues. Germline CDR1 reads MDHEN; CDR2 reads SYDVKM. In DNA, the CDR3 is TGTGCCAGCAGTTTTTCCCCGGGAGGAGGCACTAATGAAAAACTGTTTTTT. Protein product: CASSFSPGGGTNEKLFF.

This clone was picked up a small number of times. The chain uses TRBV6-1 and TRBJ1-2; 7 bases line up with TRBD1. Germline V lookup: CDR1 MNHNS, CDR2 SASEGT. This CDR3 spans 11 amino acids. V gave up 11 bases and J gave up 5 bases; unmatched junction bases: 5. The CDR3 coding sequence is TGTGCCTCCAGGGGGTGGTATGGCTACACCTTC. This encodes CASRGWYGYTF.

The V and J genes are TRBV28 and TRBJ2-7; D might be TRBD2 (5 bases). Per the germline V gene, CDR1 is MDHEN and CDR2 is SYDVKM. Deletions cut 4 bases from V and 0 bases from J, with 16 bases between. This CDR3 has 16 amino acids. CDR3 in amino acids: CASSYGGFISSYEQYF. The CDR3 DNA follows: TGTGCCAGCAGTTACGGCGGGTTTATAAGCTCCTACGAGCAGTACTTC.

This clone turned up a few times. The chain employs TRBV14 and TRBJ1-3; unclear D gene. V gave up 6 bases and J gave up 0 bases, with 12 bases separating them. The CDR3 length is 15 residues. Germline CDR1 SGHDN, CDR2 FVKESK. CDR3 amino acids: CASRSGRYSGNTIYF. Here the CDR3 DNA reads TGTGCCAGCAGGAGCGGCCGCTACTCTGGAAACACCATATATTTT.

The V gene is TRBV5-4, the J gene TRBJ1-1; 11 positions agree with TRBD1. The germline V gene encodes CDR1 SGHNT and CDR2 YYREEE (reference sequence). The V segment lost 3 bases and the J segment 4 bases; nucleotides outside the gene matches: 5. The CDR3 has 15 amino acids. CDR3 in amino acids: CASSYVGQGATEAFF. Here the CDR3 DNA reads TGTGCCAGCAGCTACGTAGGACAGGGGGCCACTGAAGCTTTCTTT.

As for this clone: One end of the junction varies from germline; a read error may be responsible. The chain couples TRBV7-8 to TRBJ2-7; 9 positions match TRBD1. This CDR3 contains 13 residues. The V gene's germline CDR1 is SGHVS and CDR2 FQNEAQ. CDR3 DNA: TGTGCCAGCAGCTTAGAGGGTCAGGACAGGGGAGCCTTC. Protein sequence: CASSLEGQDRGAF. Based on the CDR3 plus reference TRBV7-8 and TRBJ2-7, the full variable domain is GAGVSQSPRYKVAKRGQDVALRCDPISGHVSLFWYQQALGQGPEFLTYFQNEAQLDKSGLPSDRFFAERPEGSVSTLKIQRTQQEDSAVYLCASSLEGQDRGAFGPGTRLTVT.

The J gene is TRBJ1-4, the V gene TRBV30; no clear D. CDR3 length: 12 amino acids. Trimming pared 7 bases from V and 0 bases from J, leaving 6 bases between. Germline values: CDR1 GTSNPN, CDR2 SVGIG (reference sequence). The CDR3 DNA sequence: TGTGCCTTCCAAACAACTAATGAAAAACTGTTTTTT. Translating it yields CAFQTTNEKLFF. Complete variable domain (other parts from reference TRBV30 and TRBJ1-4): SQTIHQWPATLVQPVGSPLSLECTVEGTSNPNLYWYRQAAGRGLQLLFYSVGIGQISSEVPQNLSASRPQDRQFILSSKKLLLSDSGFYLCAFQTTNEKLFFGSGTQLSVL.

As to this clone: Other DNA sequences of this sample code for an identical CDR3. This chain uses TRBV6-5 with TRBJ2-6; D unresolved. CDR1 is MNHEY, CDR2 SVGAGI, per germline. V was shortened by 5 bases and J by 0 bases, with 5 bases between the two germline ends. The CDR3 is 14 residues long. The CDR3 reads CASSVNSGANVLTF. CDR3 in DNA: TGTGCCAGCAGTGTCAACTCTGGGGCCAACGTCCTGACTTTC.

Details on this clone: Its ends do not fully match the called genes, so a read error is possible. V gene TRBV7-2 combines with J gene TRBJ1-2; weak D call: TRBD1 (5 bases). The CDR3 is 13 amino acids. CDR1 and CDR2 from the germline V gene are SGHTA and FQGNSA. This chain's CDR3 is CASSLAATDSRLF. The CDR3 bases are TGTGCCAGCAGCTTAGCGGCGACAGACTCTCGTTTGTTC.

The chain recombines TRBV11-3 with TRBJ2-7; tentatively, D is TRBD2 (5 bases). CDR3 length: 15 residues. V was clipped by 0 bases and J by 2 bases, with 11 bases between them. Germline CDR1 SGHNT, CDR2 YENEEA. The CDR3 bases are TGTGCCAGCAGCTTAGAGGCGGCGGGCACCTACGAGCAGTACTTC. This encodes CASSLEAAGTYEQYF.

This chain uses TRBV6-1 with TRBJ2-3, with 10 bases aligning to TRBD2. With 4 bases clipped from V and 5 bases from J, the junction kept 6 bases outside the gene matches. Looked up from germline, CDR1 is MNHNS and CDR2 is SASEGT. CDR3 length: 15 amino acids. CDR3 in amino acids: CASSALAGGIDTQYF. Written as DNA, the CDR3 is TGTGCCAGCAGTGCCTTAGCGGGAGGAATAGATACGCAGTATTTT.

V usage is TRBV7-9 and J usage is TRBJ2-3; 10 nucleotides align to TRBD2. This CDR3 region has 19 residues. The J segment lost 0 bases and the V segment lost 4 bases, leaving 13 bases of the junction unmatched. Germline CDR1 SEHNR, CDR2 FQNEAQ (reference sequence). The CDR3: CASSSRSATSGESTDTQYF. CDR3 DNA sequence: TGTGCCAGCAGCTCTCGCAGCGCCACTAGCGGGGAGAGCACAGATACGCAGTATTTT.

This chain joins TRBV7-7 and TRBJ2-1; weak D call: TRBD1 (5 bases). CDR1 and CDR2 from the germline V gene are SSHAT and FNYEAQ (reference sequence). The CDR3 runs to 15 residues. With 5 bases removed from V and 7 bases from J, the gap between germline ends came to 18 bases. The CDR3 sequence: CASSPDLTVPNEQFF. The CDR3 coding sequence is TGTGCCAGCAGCCCCGACCTGACAGTCCCGAATGAGCAGTTCTTC. The whole variable domain, remainder taken from reference TRBV7-7 and TRBJ2-1, is GAGVSQSPRYKVTKRGQDVTLRCDPISSHATLYWYQQALGQGPEFLTYFNYEAQPDKSGLPSDRFSAERPEGSISTLTIQRTEQRDSAMYRCASSPDLTVPNEQFFGPGTRLTVL.

V gene TRBV5-1 combines with J gene TRBJ2-6, with D uncertain. V lost 5 bases, J lost 2 bases, and 8 bases lay in between. The CDR3 is 14 amino acids. CDR1 is SGHRS and CDR2 is YFSETQ in the germline V gene. The CDR3 loop reads CASRAQAGANVLTF. The DNA of the CDR3 is TGCGCCAGCAGGGCCCAGGCTGGGGCCAACGTCCTGACTTTC.

The V call is TRBV27, the J call TRBJ2-7; 10 bases map to TRBD2. The germline gives CDR1 MNHEY, CDR2 SMNVEV (reference sequence). V lost 7 bases and J lost 7; bases outside the gene matches: 25. The CDR3 loop spans 19 amino acids. CDR3 residues: CASTSPGLAGARAAGEQYF. CDR3 nucleotide sequence: TGTGCCAGCACCTCCCCCGGGCTAGCGGGAGCGAGGGCCGCGGGGGAGCAGTACTTC.

The chain carries TRBV2 and TRBJ2-5; no firm D call. V was clipped by 6 bases and J by 5 bases, with 7 bases between them. Germline V gives CDR1 SNHLY, CDR2 FYNNEI. This CDR3 region has 11 residues. The CDR3 region has the DNA TGTGCCAGCAGGGATAGCGAGACCCAGTACTTC. It translates to CASRDSETQYF.

The V call is TRBV7-3, the J call TRBJ1-5; maybe TRBD1 (5 bases). The germline V gene encodes CDR1 SGHTA and CDR2 FQGTGA. Trimming shortened V by 0 bases and J by 9 bases, and 12 bases separated the two germline ends. This CDR3 has 14 residues. The CDR3 sequence is CASSLTGEGMPQHF. The CDR3 coding sequence is TGTGCCAGCAGCTTAACAGGGGAGGGTATGCCCCAGCATTTT.

The V call is TRBV6-1, the J call TRBJ2-5; 7 bases match TRBD2. The CDR3 runs 15 residues. Germline V gives CDR1 MNHNS, CDR2 SASEGT. V trimming: 4 bases; J trimming: 2 bases; junction bases outside the gene matches: 7. The CDR3: CASSAFSSGQETQYF. In nucleotides, the CDR3 is TGTGCCAGCAGTGCCTTTTCTAGCGGACAAGAGACCCAGTACTTC.

The chain joins TRBV2 to TRBJ2-7; D remains ambiguous. The CDR3 totals 11 residues. V was cut by 8 bases and J by 1 base, with 6 bases left in between. Germline CDR1 SNHLY, CDR2 FYNNEI. The CDR3 region is CASRQSYEQYF. The CDR3 bases are TGTGCCAGCCGCCAGTCCTACGAGCAGTACTTC.

V and J are TRBV5-1 and TRBJ2-7; 7 bases are shared with TRBD2. Trimming removed 5 bases from V and 5 bases from J; junction bases left unmatched: 4. Germline V gene sequence: CDR1 SGHRS, CDR2 YFSETQ. CDR3 size: 12 residues. The CDR3 protein is CASRGGENEQYF. CDR3 sequence (DNA): TGCGCCAGCAGGGGAGGGGAAAACGAGCAGTACTTC.

V usage is TRBV7-9 and J usage is TRBJ2-7; 11 bases map to TRBD2. J was trimmed by 8 bases and V by 4 bases; bases with no gene match: 7. The CDR3 runs to 14 residues. Germline CDR1 SEHNR, CDR2 FQNEAQ (reference sequence). The CDR3, as DNA: TGTGCCAGCAGCTACGTGGGACTAGCGGTGCAGCAGTACTTC. The encoded protein is CASSYVGLAVQQYF.